This T cell receptor (beta chain) was retrieved from a study of cytomegalovirus exposure and HLA in healthy donors. Study outcomes and limitations: Presence/absence comparisons presumed near-even sequencing depth among donors. More clonal expansion characterized HLA-associated TCR beta chains than equally common others in a later analysis. Some V segments, including TRBV6-2 and TRBV6-3, were excluded as indistinguishable.

Primers for the PCR totalled 60 Vbeta and 13 Jbeta. This table comes from immunoSEQ multiplex PCR, and its TCRdb copy is limited to in-frame clones, with some not included. The data show 93,000 or so clones, roughly three quarters seen once. CDR3 length: 14 amino acids. Trimming removed 0 bases at V and 8 bases at J, with 13 bases between. The germline V gene encodes CDR1 MGHRA and CDR2 YSYEKL. As concerns this clone: Its antigen remains unknown.

Healthy people donating bone marrow made up the donors. The source is a woman aged 18-29 years in good health and CMV-seropositive. This chain uses TRBV4-1 with TRBJ1-2; D not certain. The sequencing input was PBMCs. DNA for the CDR3: TGCGCCAGCAGCCAAGAGATAGCGGGAGTGGGCTACACCTTC. Translating it yields CASSQEIAGVGYTF.